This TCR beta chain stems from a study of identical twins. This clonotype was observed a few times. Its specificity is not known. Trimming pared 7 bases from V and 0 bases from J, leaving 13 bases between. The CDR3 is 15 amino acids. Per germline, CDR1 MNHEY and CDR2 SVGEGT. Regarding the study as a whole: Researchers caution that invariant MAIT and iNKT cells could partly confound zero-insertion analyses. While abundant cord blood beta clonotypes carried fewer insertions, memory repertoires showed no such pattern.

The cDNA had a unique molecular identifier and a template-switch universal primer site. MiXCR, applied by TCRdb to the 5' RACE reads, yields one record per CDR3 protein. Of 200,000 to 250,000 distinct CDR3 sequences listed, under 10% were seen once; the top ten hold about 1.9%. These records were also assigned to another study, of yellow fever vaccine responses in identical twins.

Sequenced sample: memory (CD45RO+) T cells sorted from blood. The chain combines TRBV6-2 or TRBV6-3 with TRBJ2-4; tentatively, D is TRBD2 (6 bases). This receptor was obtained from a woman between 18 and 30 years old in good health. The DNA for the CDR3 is TGTGCCAGCAAACCAGCGGGTCCAGCCAAAAACATTCAGTACTTC. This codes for CASKPAGPAKNIQYF.